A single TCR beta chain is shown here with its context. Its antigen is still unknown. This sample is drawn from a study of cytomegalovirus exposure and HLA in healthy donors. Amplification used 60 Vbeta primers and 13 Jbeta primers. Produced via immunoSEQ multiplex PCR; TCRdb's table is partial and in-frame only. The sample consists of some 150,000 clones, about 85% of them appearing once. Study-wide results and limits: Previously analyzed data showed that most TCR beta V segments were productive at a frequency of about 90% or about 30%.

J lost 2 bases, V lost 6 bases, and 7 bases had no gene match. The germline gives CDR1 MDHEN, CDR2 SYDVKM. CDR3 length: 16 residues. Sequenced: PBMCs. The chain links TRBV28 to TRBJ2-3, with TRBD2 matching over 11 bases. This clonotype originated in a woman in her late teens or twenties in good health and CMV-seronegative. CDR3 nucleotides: TGTGCCAGCAGGACTAATAGCGGGAGGGACACAGATACGCAGTATTTT. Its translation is CASRTNSGRDTDTQYF.